These T cell receptor beta chains were read from a single sample in a study of tumor-infiltrating lymphocytes in localized non-small cell lung cancer. The protocol was immunoSEQ multiplex PCR, while the TCRdb copy is restricted to in-frame clones and leaves out a portion. The profile shows about 7,400 clones, around 77% of them singletons. Sequencing used uninvolved lung tissue not adjacent to the tumor. These receptors all come from a human donor with non-small cell lung cancer. Each CDR3 is given with its conserved first and last residue. The D gene is left open where the match is weak. Part of the rows lack a size; the others show once, few, many or a class for expanded clones.

length | J | V | size | D | DNA | CDR3
15 | TRBJ2-3 | TRBV9 | once | - | TGTGCCAGCAGCGGGGGTGCCCTCAACACAGATACGCAGTATTTT | CASSGGALNTDTQYF
15 | TRBJ2-2 | TRBV9 | - | - | TGTGCCAGCAGCGCGGACCCCTCAGGGACCGGGGAGCTGTTTTTT | CASSADPSGTGELFF
13 | TRBJ2-7 | TRBV30 | once | - | TGTGCCTGGGAACTAGCTGGGACCTTCGAGCAGTACTTC | CAWELAGTFEQYF
15 | TRBJ1-1 | TRBV2 | - | - | TGTGCCAGCAGCTTAACCGGGATCTCATACACTGAAGCTTTCTTT | CASSLTGISYTEAFF
13 | TRBJ2-1 | TRBV7-2 | - | - | TGTGCCAGCAGCCCACCTACTAGCCCGTTTTTGTTCTTC | CASSPPTSPFLFF
11 | TRBJ1-4 | TRBV4-1 | - | - | TGCGCCAGCAGCCAGGGGGAAAAACTGTTTTTT | CASSQGEKLFF
16 | TRBJ1-5 | TRBV9 | few | - | TGTGCCAGCAGCGTAGATGCAGCGGGAACCGGTCAGCCCCAGCATTTT | CASSVDAAGTGQPQHF
11 | TRBJ1-1 | TRBV2 | - | - | TGTGCCAGCAGGGTGGACGGCAAAGCTTTCTTT | CASRVDGKAFF
14 | TRBJ1-1 | TRBV7-2 | - | - | TGTGCCAGCAGCTTAGTTGGCACGAACACTGAAGCTTTCTTT | CASSLVGTNTEAFF
13 | TRBJ2-7 | TRBV28 | - | - | TGTGCCAGCAGTTTTGTTTCCCTCTACGAGCAGTACTTC | CASSFVSLYEQYF
12 | TRBJ2-7 | TRBV11-2 | - | - | TGTGCCAGCACACTAAAGGCCCGGGAGCAGTACTTC | CASTLKAREQYF
16 | TRBJ1-3 | TRBV9 | - | - | TGTGCCAGCAGCGCTAGGGAAAGCTTGGCGCTGAACACCATATATTTT | CASSARESLALNTIYF
17 | TRBJ1-5 | TRBV11-3 | - | - | TGTGCCAGCAGCTCCCCCCCCGGCAGGAAGTTGGCGCAGCCCCAGCATTTT | CASSSPPGRKLAQPQHF
16 | TRBJ1-1 | TRBV5-6 | - | - | TGTGCCAGCAGCCTTATCTTGCGGCAGGGTGACACTGAAGCTTTCTTT | CASSLILRQGDTEAFF
13 | TRBJ2-7 | TRBV2 | - | TRBD1 | TGTGCCAGCACCGGGGACAGCTCCTACGAGCAGTACTTC | CASTGDSSYEQYF
14 | TRBJ2-2 | TRBV2 | - | - | TGTGCCAGCAGCAGGACTGTGAACACCGGGGAGCTGTTTTTT | CASSRTVNTGELFF
11 | TRBJ2-7 | TRBV7-8 | - | - | TGTGCCAGCAGCGTCAGGGGCGAGCAGTACTTC | CASSVRGEQYF
14 | TRBJ2-2 | TRBV9 | few | - | TGTGCCAGCAGCGTAGCGGGAGCGGCCGGGGAGCTGTTTTTT | CASSVAGAAGELFF
15 | TRBJ1-2 | TRBV5-1 | - | TRBD1 | TGCGCCAGCAGCATCGGACAGGGTCTTGGCTATGGCTACACCTTC | CASSIGQGLGYGYTF
14 | TRBJ2-7 | TRBV2 | - | TRBD1 | TGTGCCACCCGAGGGGGACAGGGATCCTACGAGCAGTACTTC | CATRGGQGSYEQYF
15 | TRBJ2-2 | TRBV30 | - | - | TGTGCCTGGAGTGGGGGAACTCCGGGCACCGGGGAGCTGTTTTTT | CAWSGGTPGTGELFF
13 | TRBJ2-7 | TRBV10-3 | - | - | TGTGCCATCACCCCCGTCATCCTGGCCGAGCAGTACTTC | CAITPVILAEQYF
14 | TRBJ1-5 | TRBV6-6 | - | - | TGTGCCAGCCGGGACAAATTAGCAAATCAGCCCCAGCATTTT | CASRDKLANQPQHF
15 | TRBJ2-3 | TRBV5-1 | - | - | TGCGCCAGCAGCTTGGGGGGGCGGAACACAGATACGCAGTATTTT | CASSLGGRNTDTQYF
15 | TRBJ1-2 | TRBV4-1 | - | TRBD1 | TGCGCCAGCAGCCAGGCTAACAGGGACAGCTATGGCTACACCTTC | CASSQANRDSYGYTF
13 | TRBJ1-5 | TRBV7-8 | - | - | TGTGCCAGCAGCTTAGATAGGGGTCAGCCCCAGCATTTT | CASSLDRGQPQHF
14 | TRBJ2-7 | TRBV6-1 | - | - | TGTGCCAGCAGTGTTTCCACAGAGACCTACGAGCAGTACTTC | CASSVSTETYEQYF
15 | TRBJ2-1 | TRBV7-2 | once | TRBD2 | TGTGCCAGCAGCTTTAGCGGGGCTACCTACAATGAGCAGTTCTTC | CASSFSGATYNEQFF
14 | TRBJ2-7 | TRBV27 | - | - | TGTGCCAGCAGTTTCGGACGGGCCCCCTACGAGCAGTACTTC | CASSFGRAPYEQYF
14 | TRBJ2-7 | TRBV7-3 | medium-sized | TRBD1 | TGTGCCAGCAGCCCACAACAGGGGGGTTACGAGCAGTACTTC | CASSPQQGGYEQYF
11 | TRBJ1-1 | TRBV6-5 | - | - | TGTGCCAGCAGTTTGGGCAGGGAAGCTTTCTTT | CASSLGREAFF
14 | TRBJ2-3 | TRBV11-3 | - | - | TGTGCCAGCAGCTTGGGCGGGTACGGGGATACGCAGTATTTT | CASSLGGYGDTQYF
13 | TRBJ1-1 | TRBV7-3 | once | TRBD1 | TGTGCCAGCAGTTCACAGGGGGCGACTGAAGCTTTCTTT | CASSSQGATEAFF
14 | TRBJ1-6 | TRBV27 | - | - | TGTGCCAGCAGTTTGGGAACAGGGATGACACCCCTCCACTTT | CASSLGTGMTPLHF
12 | TRBJ2-7 | TRBV28 | - | - | TGTGCCAGCAGTTTACTCTCCTACGAGCAGTACTTC | CASSLLSYEQYF
14 | TRBJ1-2 | TRBV19 | - | - | TGTGCCAGTAGTATAACAGGGAAGCTTGATGGCTACACCTTC | CASSITGKLDGYTF
17 | TRBJ2-3 | TRBV6-1 | - | TRBD2 | TGTGCCAGCAGTGATGGGGCGGGGGGCCCCCCCCCAGATACGCAGTATTTT | CASSDGAGGPPPDTQYF
15 | TRBJ2-5 | TRBV27 | once | TRBD2 | TGTGCCAGCAGTTTGGGCGGGAGGGCCGGCGAGACCCAGTACTTC | CASSLGGRAGETQYF
14 | TRBJ1-1 | TRBV5-6 | few | TRBD1 | TGTGCCAGCAGCTTTGGGAGGACAGGGCGGGAAGCTTTCTTT | CASSFGRTGREAFF
13 | TRBJ1-5 | TRBV6-6 | - | - | TGTGCCAGCAGTTACCCAGGGGATCAGCCCCAGCATTTT | CASSYPGDQPQHF
14 | TRBJ2-2 | TRBV5-4 | - | - | TGTGCCAGCAGCCCCACAGGGTTCACCGGGGAGCTGTTTTTT | CASSPTGFTGELFF
14 | TRBJ1-3 | TRBV4-2 | - | - | TGTGCCAGCAGCCAAGATCCCAGTGGAAACACCATATATTTT | CASSQDPSGNTIYF
14 | TRBJ2-7 | TRBV2 | few | - | TGTGCCAGCAGTGAGTCTAGATTACTTGGGGAGCAGTACTTC | CASSESRLLGEQYF
15 | TRBJ2-7 | TRBV6-1 | - | TRBD1 | TGTGCCACAGGACGGGGGACAGGGATTTCCTACGAGCAGTACTTC | CATGRGTGISYEQYF
14 | TRBJ2-2 | TRBV5-8 | - | TRBD1 | TGTGCCAGCGCGCTTGGACAGGCTGATGGGGAGCTGTTTTTT | CASALGQADGELFF
13 | TRBJ1-2 | TRBV7-6 | - | - | TGTGCCAGCAGCTCCGGGGGGTATCAGGGCTACACCTTC | CASSSGGYQGYTF
11 | TRBJ2-7 | TRBV29-1 | - | - | TGCAGCGCGGGGGAATCCTACGAGCAGTACTTC | CSAGESYEQYF
13 | TRBJ1-1 | TRBV6-1 | - | TRBD1 | TGTGCCAGCAGACCCCTAGGGACAGAGAGAGCTTTCTTT | CASRPLGTERAFF
15 | TRBJ1-2 | TRBV4-2 | once | - | TGTGCCAGCAGCCAACCGGGGGCAGGGGCGTCAGGCTACACCTTC | CASSQPGAGASGYTF
16 | TRBJ1-1 | TRBV11-2 | - | - | TGTGCCAGCAGCTTGGGGCAGGGCAGGGTGAACACTGAAGCTTTCTTT | CASSLGQGRVNTEAFF
13 | TRBJ2-1 | TRBV11-3 | - | - | TGTGCCAGCAGCTTAGGGGGGTACAATGAGCAGTTCTTC | CASSLGGYNEQFF
15 | TRBJ2-2 | TRBV6-5 | - | TRBD1 | TGTGCCAGCAGTCCCGGACAGGACCCCACCGGGGAGCTGTTTTTT | CASSPGQDPTGELFF
14 | TRBJ2-1 | TRBV11-3 | - | - | TGTGCCAGCAGCTTAGTCGGTGATGGGAATGAGCAGTTCTTC | CASSLVGDGNEQFF
14 | TRBJ2-7 | TRBV29-1 | - | - | TGCAGCCTAACATCCGAGACAGCACCCTACGAGCAGTACTTC | CSLTSETAPYEQYF
15 | TRBJ2-2 | TRBV27 | - | - | TGTGCCAGCAGTCCTTGGGGACTTCTCACCGGGGAGCTGTTTTTT | CASSPWGLLTGELFF
14 | TRBJ1-2 | TRBV30 | - | TRBD1 | TGTGCCTGGAGAGGGACAGCCGCAACCTATGGCTACACCTTC | CAWRGTAATYGYTF
11 | TRBJ1-1 | TRBV11-2 | - | - | TGTGCCAGCAGTTTATACACTGAAGCTTTCTTT | CASSLYTEAFF